The TCR beta chain under discussion was sequenced for a study of cytomegalovirus exposure and HLA in healthy donors. Study-level results: As was reported, the HLA-A and HLA-B alleles of most subjects were accurately predicted from TCR beta sequences.

With 60 Vbeta and 13 Jbeta primers, the PCR was carried out. Produced via immunoSEQ multiplex PCR; TCRdb's table is partial and in-frame only. The sample has about 140,000 clones; around 80% are singletons. Germline loops: CDR1 GTSNPN, CDR2 SVGIG (reference sequence). CDR3 length equals 12 residues. V gave up 3 bases and J gave up 12 bases; unmatched junction bases: 9. This clone has a handful of counts. Its target is unknown. V and J are TRBV30 and TRBJ2-7, with 9 bases lining up with TRBD2. The sequence was obtained from a woman aged 60-70 years in good health and CMV-seropositive. Material: PBMCs. DNA of the CDR3: TGTGCCTGGAGCCCAAGGGCGGGAGGGCCGTACTTC. This codes for CAWSPRAGGPYF.